This T cell receptor beta chain was documented in a study of tumor and adjacent non-tumor tissue in lung cancer. General study findings and limits: Significantly higher TCR diversity was found in tumor than normal lung. Patients with more diverse tumor TCRs had worse survival.

This clonotype was seen a handful of times. Antigen unknown. A much larger clone lies one base from this, so it may be a read error. Because the CDR3 is missing its conserved closing phenylalanine or tryptophan, this is likely a read error. Germline CDR1 SQVTM, CDR2 ANQGSEA. V lost 4 bases and J lost 2, with 9 bases in between. The CDR3 has 13 amino acids. No cell sorting was done before RNA was extracted from the tissue. Distant lung tissue was collected more than 3 cm away from the tumor edge. The library came from three nested PCR rounds adapted from ARM-PCR protocols. TCRdb passed the multiplex PCR reads through MiXCR, listing each CDR3 protein once. The data contain tens of thousands of distinct CDR3 sequences, over 60% of them seen just once; the ten biggest clones take up around 29%.

Sequences were obtained from distant non-tumor lung tissue. The chain carries TRBV29-1 and TRBJ1-5; D not resolved. The TCR was taken from a man aged 70-80 years with non-small cell lung cancer. This chain's CDR3 is CSVGNSGNQPQHL. The CDR3 coding sequence is TGCAGCGTTGGTAACAGCGGCAATCAGCCCCAGCATTTA.